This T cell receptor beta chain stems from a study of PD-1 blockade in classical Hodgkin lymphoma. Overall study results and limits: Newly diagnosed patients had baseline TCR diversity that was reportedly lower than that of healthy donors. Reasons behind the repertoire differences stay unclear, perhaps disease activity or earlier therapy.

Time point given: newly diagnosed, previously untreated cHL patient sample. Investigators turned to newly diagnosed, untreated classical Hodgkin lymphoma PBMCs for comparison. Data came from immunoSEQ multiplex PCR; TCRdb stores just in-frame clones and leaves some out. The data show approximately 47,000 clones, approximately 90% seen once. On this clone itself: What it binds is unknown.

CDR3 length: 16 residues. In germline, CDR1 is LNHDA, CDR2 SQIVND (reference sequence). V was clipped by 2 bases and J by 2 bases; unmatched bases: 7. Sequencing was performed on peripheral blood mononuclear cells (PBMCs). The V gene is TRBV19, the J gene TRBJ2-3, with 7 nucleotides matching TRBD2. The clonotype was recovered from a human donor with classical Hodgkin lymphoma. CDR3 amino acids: CASSIMPSGDTDTQYF. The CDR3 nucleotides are TGTGCCAGTAGTATAATGCCTAGCGGAGACACAGATACGCAGTATTTT.